This T cell receptor beta chain was observed in a study of T cell responses to AZD1222 COVID-19 vaccine. General study points: Vaccination with two AZD1222 doses was followed by a rise in Spike-specific TCR breadth and depth. Close to half of spike-specific TCRs reportedly recognize unmutated variant regions. Seropositivity was recorded at baseline in only 6 or 7 AZD1222 recipients. Spike was spanned by vaccine-associated CD4 TCRs, which were dominant at 160-218 and 743-854.

The assay was immunoSEQ multiplex PCR, and TCRdb's table has in-frame clones only and misses some. The sample contains around 130,000 clones, 86% of which appear only once. A word on this clone: Its antigen is still unknown.

The sequence was obtained from an adult who received the AZD1222 COVID-19 vaccine. This specimen was peripheral blood, taken 28 days after the second AZD1222 dose.

The CDR3 sequence is CASSSGQGVNGYTF. The CDR3 nucleotides are TGTGCCAGCAGTTCGGGACAGGGGGTGAATGGCTACACCTTC. The V gene is TRBV6-5, the J gene TRBJ1-2, with 11 bases matching TRBD1. This CDR3 contains 14 residues. V gave up 4 bases and J gave up 6 bases; unmatched junction bases: 4. Germline V gives CDR1 MNHEY, CDR2 SVGAGI.